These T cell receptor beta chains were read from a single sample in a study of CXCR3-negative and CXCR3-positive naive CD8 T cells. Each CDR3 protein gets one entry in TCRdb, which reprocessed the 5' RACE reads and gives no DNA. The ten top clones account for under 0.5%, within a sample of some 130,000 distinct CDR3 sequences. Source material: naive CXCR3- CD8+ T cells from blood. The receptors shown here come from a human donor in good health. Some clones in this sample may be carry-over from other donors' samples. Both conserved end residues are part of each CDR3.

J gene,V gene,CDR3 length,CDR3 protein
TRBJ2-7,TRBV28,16,CASSSFLAGSSYEQYF
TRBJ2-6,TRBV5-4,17,CASSFGLAGVGANVLTF
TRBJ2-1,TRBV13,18,CASSLAGSGLLILNEQFF
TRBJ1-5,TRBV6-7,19,CASSYKGQAEFISNQPQHF
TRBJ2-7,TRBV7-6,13,CASSLAESYEQYF
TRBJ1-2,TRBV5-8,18,CASSFEATRTTWTYGYTF
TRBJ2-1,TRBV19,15,CASSATGGDYNEQFF
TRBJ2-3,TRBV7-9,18,CASSLGASGFRGTDTQYF
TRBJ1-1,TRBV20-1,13,CSAHTGMNTEAFF
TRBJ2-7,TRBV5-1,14,CASSLDPMGYEQYF
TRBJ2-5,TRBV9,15,CASSVVLGGQETQYF
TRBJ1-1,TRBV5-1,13,CASSLSINTEAFF
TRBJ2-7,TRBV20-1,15,CSASGDRGVLYEQYF
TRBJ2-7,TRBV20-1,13,CSAPRGLAAEQYF
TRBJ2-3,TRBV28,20,CASSNVGGQVKIVSTDTQYF
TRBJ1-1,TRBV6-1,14,CASIGVRGSTEAFF
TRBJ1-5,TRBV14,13,CASSQNTDGLGHF
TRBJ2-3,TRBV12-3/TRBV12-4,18,CASSLPPMRGKLTDTQYF
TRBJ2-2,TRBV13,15,CASNNNGGAAGELFF
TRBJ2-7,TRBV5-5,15,CASSTTGGSSYEQYF
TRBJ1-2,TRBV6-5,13,CASSYSAGGGYTF
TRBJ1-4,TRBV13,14,CASSSAGPNEKLFF
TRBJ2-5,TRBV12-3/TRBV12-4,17,CASSPGSLDRAKETQYF
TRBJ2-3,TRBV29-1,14,CSVEAGLVRDTQYF
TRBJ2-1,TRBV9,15,CASSPPGLAYYEQFF
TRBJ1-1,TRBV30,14,CAWNMGQGNTEAFF
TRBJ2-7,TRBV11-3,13,CASSPPEDNEQYF
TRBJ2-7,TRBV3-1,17,CASSQDPASGRSYEQYF
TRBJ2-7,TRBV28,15,CASSLLTGTSNEQYF
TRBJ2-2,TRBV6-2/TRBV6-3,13,CASQFTNTGELFF
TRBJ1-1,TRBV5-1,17,CASSLGTGTGVNTEAFF